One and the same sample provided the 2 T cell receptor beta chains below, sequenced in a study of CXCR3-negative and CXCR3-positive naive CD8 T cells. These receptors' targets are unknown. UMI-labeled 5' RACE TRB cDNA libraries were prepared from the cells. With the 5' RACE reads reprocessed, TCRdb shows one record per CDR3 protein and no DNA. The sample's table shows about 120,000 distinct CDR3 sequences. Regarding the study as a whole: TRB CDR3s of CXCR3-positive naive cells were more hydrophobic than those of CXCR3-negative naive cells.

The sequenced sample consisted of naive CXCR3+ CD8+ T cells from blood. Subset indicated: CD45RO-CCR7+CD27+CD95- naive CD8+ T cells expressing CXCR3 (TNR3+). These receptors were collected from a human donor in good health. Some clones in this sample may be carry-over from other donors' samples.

The CDR3 protein is CASSPGGAGETQYF. The rearrangement joins TRBV18 to TRBJ2-5; TCRdb lists TRBD2, though no DNA is available to test this call. Germline lookup yields CDR1 KGHSH and CDR2 LQKENI. The CDR3 extends over 14 amino acids.

The chain's CDR3 is CASSRTGSEQFF. The gene calls are TRBV7-9 and TRBJ2-1; TCRdb's D call, TRBD1, is unchecked because there is no DNA. CDR3 length: 12 amino acids. Per the germline V gene, CDR1 is SEHNR and CDR2 is FQNEAQ (reference sequence).